Below, 21 T cell receptor beta chains from the same sample are listed, as sequenced in a study of blood T cells in healthy people across ages. PCR was performed a second time for about 7 to 12 cycles using a sample-barcoded 5' primer and a J-beta primer mix. MiXCR, run by TCRdb on the 5' RACE reads, gives a single entry per CDR3 protein. The sample includes hundreds of thousands of distinct CDR3 sequences, 55% to 75% of them seen just once. The sequenced sample was blood. Source of these receptors: a man aged 30-40 years in good health.

This clonotype appeared a single time. The V gene is TRBV6-1, the J gene TRBJ2-5; 8 bases are shared with TRBD2. The J call could be wrong; TRBJ2-7 is a better fit for the DNA end. The length of the CDR3 is 13 residues. Germline values: CDR1 MNHNS, CDR2 SASEGT. The CDR3 protein is CASSSAGVGEQYF. Written as DNA, the CDR3 is TGTGCCAGCAGCTCAGCGGGAGTGGGCGAGCAGTACTTC.

V gene TRBV10-3 combines with J gene TRBJ1-1, with a tentative D call TRBD1 (5 bases). The length of the CDR3 is 14 residues. V was shortened by 10 bases and J by 3 bases, with 18 bases between the two germline ends. CDR1 is ENHRY and CDR2 is SYGVKD in the germline V gene. The CDR3 bases are TGTGCCACCAATGGGGAGGGGTTACACACTGAAGCTTTCTTT. It codes for CATNGEGLHTEAFF.

This clonotype turned up a few times. The chain couples TRBV20-1 to TRBJ1-1; weak D call: TRBD1 (5 bases). V lost 4 bases, J lost 0 bases, and 12 bases lay in between. Germline V CDR1 and CDR2: DFQATT, SNEGSKA (reference sequence). CDR3 size: 14 residues. The CDR3 sequence is CSANGQGVNTEAFF. Written as DNA, the CDR3 is TGCAGTGCTAACGGCCAGGGTGTGAACACTGAAGCTTTCTTT.

This clonotype was counted only a few times. The chain recombines TRBV7-2 with TRBJ2-1, with no clear D. The CDR3 has 12 residues. Trimming cost V 0 bases and J 7 bases, with 4 bases left between them. The germline CDR1 and CDR2 sequences are SGHTA and FQGNSA. CDR3 bases: TGTGCCAGCAGCTTAGCTCTGAATGAGCAGTTCTTC. Residues: CASSLALNEQFF.

The rearrangement uses TRBV4-3 and TRBJ1-2, with D perhaps TRBD1 (6 bases). The germline V gene has CDR1 LGHNA and CDR2 YSLEER. This CDR3 has 13 residues. V lost 3 bases and J lost 3, with 8 bases in between. The CDR3 protein is CASSQRTDYGYTF. CDR3 in DNA: TGCGCCAGCAGCCAGCGGACAGACTATGGCTACACCTTC.

This clonotype was recorded a few times. V and J are TRBV4-1 and TRBJ2-3; possible D gene TRBD2, 5 bases. Looked up from germline, CDR1 is MGHRA and CDR2 is YSYEKL. V was cut by 5 bases and J by 4 bases, with 10 bases left in between. This CDR3 region has 13 residues. For the CDR3, the DNA is TGCGCCAGCAGCAAACGTAGCGCAGATACGCAGTATTTT. Translating it yields CASSKRSADTQYF.

The chain recombines TRBV20-1 with TRBJ2-5; weak D call: TRBD1 (6 bases). Between the trimmed V and J ends, which lost 4 bases and 5 bases, there was a span of 14 bases. The germline V gene has CDR1 DFQATT and CDR2 SNEGSKA (reference sequence). The CDR3 length is 13 residues. The DNA for the CDR3 is TGCAGTGCTAACCTCCAGGGGATTGAGACCCAGTACTTC. Protein: CSANLQGIETQYF.

The table lists this clonotype with a few counts. The chain combines TRBV5-1 with TRBJ2-5; the D gene is possibly TRBD2 (5 bases). The CDR3 contains 15 residues. V gave up 7 bases and J gave up 2 bases, with 18 bases separating them. From germline, CDR1 is SGHRS and CDR2 YFSETQ. The CDR3 protein is CASRPEGYSQETQYF. As DNA, the CDR3 is TGCGCCAGCCGCCCCGAGGGATACTCTCAAGAGACCCAGTACTTC.

This clonotype has only one observation. The J gene is TRBJ2-1, the V gene TRBV27; D remains ambiguous. V dropped 6 bases and J dropped 5 bases, with 14 bases sitting between them. Germline CDR1 is MNHEY and CDR2 is SMNVEV (reference sequence). The CDR3 runs to 14 residues. CDR3 loop: CASSLYVGHNEQFF. CDR3 DNA: TGTGCCAGCAGCCTTTACGTTGGCCACAATGAGCAGTTCTTC.

This clonotype has just a few counts. The chain links TRBV7-2 to TRBJ2-1; 9 bases are shared with TRBD2. The CDR3 loop spans 15 amino acids. Germline loops: CDR1 SGHTA, CDR2 FQGNSA. J lost 6 bases, V lost 5 bases, and 8 bases had no gene match. The CDR3 loop is CASSPRGGGSNEQFF. For the CDR3, the DNA is TGTGCCAGCAGCCCTCGCGGGGGGGGATCCAATGAGCAGTTCTTC.

This CDR3 is CSAGGLAGAINEQYF. In nucleotides, the CDR3 is TGCAGTGCTGGGGGACTAGCGGGAGCCATCAATGAGCAGTACTTC. This chain joins TRBV20-1 and TRBJ2-5; 14 nucleotides match TRBD2. CDR1 is DFQATT and CDR2 is SNEGSKA in the germline V gene (reference sequence). Unmatched junction bases numbered 13, after V lost 5 bases and J lost 11 bases. The CDR3 is 15 residues long.

CDR3 loop: CASSPLILSGSLSEQFF. Written as DNA, the CDR3 is TGTGCCAGCAGTCCTCTAATACTTAGCGGGAGCCTCAGTGAGCAGTTCTTC. The chain joins TRBV12-3 or TRBV12-4 to TRBJ2-1, with TRBD2 identical over 9 bases. The J segment lost 9 bases and the V segment lost 5 bases, leaving 17 bases of the junction unmatched. The CDR3 contains 17 residues.

This clonotype occurred once. The chain employs TRBV28 and TRBJ2-4; D might be TRBD2 (5 bases). Gene TRBJ2-7 matches the end of the DNA better, so the J call may be wrong. The CDR3 contains 14 residues. Germline V CDR1 and CDR2: MDHEN, SYDVKM. The CDR3 DNA reads as TGTGCCAGCAGTTTCCTCGGGATTTCGAACGAGCAGTACTTC. It encodes CASSFLGISNEQYF.

This clonotype was seen more than once but under ten times. V and J are TRBV7-9 and TRBJ2-1; D is undetermined. CDR3 length: 12 amino acids. Per germline, CDR1 SEHNR and CDR2 FQNEAQ (reference sequence). Trimming stripped 5 bases from V and 8 bases from J, with 10 bases between. The CDR3, as DNA: TGTGCCAGCAGCCCCCTCTCAGATGAGCAGTTCTTC. Translating it yields CASSPLSDEQFF.

The CDR3 DNA follows: TGTGCCAGCAGTGGGTACCTGTTGAATGAGCAGTTCTTC. It is translated as CASSGYLLNEQFF. The chain employs TRBV6-2 or TRBV6-3 and TRBJ2-1, with D unresolved. The V gene lost 5 bases and the J gene lost 7 bases, with 12 bases spanning the gap. Germline values: CDR1 MNHEY, CDR2 SVGEGT. This CDR3 is 13 amino acids long.

V usage is TRBV15 and J usage is TRBJ2-3, with unresolved D. CDR3 length equals 15 residues. The germline gives CDR1 LNHNV, CDR2 YYDKDF (reference sequence). Trimming removed 1 base at V and 0 bases at J, with 8 bases between. The CDR3 DNA sequence: TGTGCCACCAGCAGAGTCCAGTCTAGCACAGATACGCAGTATTTT. It is translated as CATSRVQSSTDTQYF.

V gene TRBV4-2 combines with J gene TRBJ2-3; 8 nucleotides agree with TRBD2. J gave up 4 bases and V 1 base, and 10 bases lay outside the gene matches. The germline gives CDR1 LGHNA, CDR2 YNFKEQ. There are 17 residues in the CDR3. CDR3 nucleotides: TGTGCCAGCAGCCAAGTCCTCGCGGGGGGTCCCTCAGATACGCAGTATTTT. Its protein product is CASSQVLAGGPSDTQYF.

This clonotype was seen a few times. The chain combines TRBV20-1 with TRBJ2-7, with 11 positions matching TRBD2. In germline, CDR1 is DFQATT, CDR2 SNEGSKA (reference sequence). This CDR3 region has 15 residues. Trimming took 5 bases from V and 0 from J; bases not matched to a gene: 6. The CDR3 loop reads CSAPGTSGSSYEQYF. As DNA, the CDR3 is TGCAGTGCTCCCGGGACTAGCGGAAGCTCCTACGAGCAGTACTTC.

The CDR3 DNA sequence: TGTGCCAGCAGCGGTGGACAGGGGGGCTACGAGCAGTACTTC. It specifies CASSGGQGGYEQYF. This sequence joins TRBV5-6 and TRBJ2-7; 10 bases are a match to TRBD1. The V and J ends lost 4 bases and 3 bases, in that order; junction bases with no gene match: 4. This CDR3 is 14 amino acids long. Germline V gives CDR1 SGHDT, CDR2 YYEEEE.

This clonotype showed up just a few times. V gene TRBV27 combines with J gene TRBJ2-7, with TRBD2 matching 9 bases. V dropped 0 bases and J dropped 7; count of bases not matched to a gene: 4. There are 14 residues in the CDR3. From germline, CDR1 is MNHEY and CDR2 SMNVEV (reference sequence). CDR3 residues: CASSLSLAGEEQYF. In DNA form, the CDR3 reads TGTGCCAGCAGTTTATCATTAGCGGGAGAGGAGCAGTACTTC.

This clonotype was seen only a few times. The J gene is TRBJ2-5, the V gene TRBV20-1; D is perhaps TRBD1 (5 bases). Germline assignment: CDR1 DFQATT and CDR2 SNEGSKA (reference sequence). The CDR3 consists of 9 residues. The CDR3: CSAGQRAYF. The CDR3 DNA sequence: TGCAGCGCTGGACAACGGGCGTACTTC.